The clone carrying this T cell receptor beta chain appeared many times. Its antigen is unknown. Germline V gene lookup returns CDR1 SGHKS and CDR2 YYEKEE (reference sequence). V was pared by 4 bases and J by 0 bases, with 9 bases of the junction left unmatched. The CDR3 contains 17 residues. Sequenced patients had shown CD8+CD57+ cell expansion by flow cytometry. Everyone among the patients had severe acquired aplastic anemia. Therapy had not been given to patients before blood sampling. CDR3 and TCR beta VDJ profiling relied on a genomic DNA template. TCRdb recomputed calls from the reads with MiXCR, one row per CDR3 protein. This table has roughly 280,000 distinct CDR3 sequences, roughly 61% appearing once. This sample stems from a study of CD8+CD57+ T cells in acquired aplastic anemia. About the research overall: Sorted CD4+ and CD8+ cells yielded 3.2 ug of DNA on average.

Study-wide points: There were 25 to 35 CD8+ CDR3 sequences that occurred in both patients and controls.

Material for sequencing was sorted CD4+, CD8+, or CD8+CD57+ T cells (not recorded which) from PBMCs. The source is a human donor with aplastic anemia. J is TRBJ2-2 and V is TRBV5-5; 7 nucleotides match TRBD2. The CDR3 sequence is CASSGGDRSPNTGELFF. DNA for the CDR3: TGTGCCAGCAGCGGGGGGGACCGTAGTCCGAACACCGGGGAGCTGTTTTTT. The whole variable domain, remainder taken from reference TRBV5-5 and TRBJ2-2, is DAGVTQSPTHLIKTRGQQVTLRCSPISGHKSVSWYQQVLGQGPQFIFQYYEKEERGRGNFPDRFSARQFPNYSSELNVNALLLGDSALYLCASSGGDRSPNTGELFFGEGSRLTVL.